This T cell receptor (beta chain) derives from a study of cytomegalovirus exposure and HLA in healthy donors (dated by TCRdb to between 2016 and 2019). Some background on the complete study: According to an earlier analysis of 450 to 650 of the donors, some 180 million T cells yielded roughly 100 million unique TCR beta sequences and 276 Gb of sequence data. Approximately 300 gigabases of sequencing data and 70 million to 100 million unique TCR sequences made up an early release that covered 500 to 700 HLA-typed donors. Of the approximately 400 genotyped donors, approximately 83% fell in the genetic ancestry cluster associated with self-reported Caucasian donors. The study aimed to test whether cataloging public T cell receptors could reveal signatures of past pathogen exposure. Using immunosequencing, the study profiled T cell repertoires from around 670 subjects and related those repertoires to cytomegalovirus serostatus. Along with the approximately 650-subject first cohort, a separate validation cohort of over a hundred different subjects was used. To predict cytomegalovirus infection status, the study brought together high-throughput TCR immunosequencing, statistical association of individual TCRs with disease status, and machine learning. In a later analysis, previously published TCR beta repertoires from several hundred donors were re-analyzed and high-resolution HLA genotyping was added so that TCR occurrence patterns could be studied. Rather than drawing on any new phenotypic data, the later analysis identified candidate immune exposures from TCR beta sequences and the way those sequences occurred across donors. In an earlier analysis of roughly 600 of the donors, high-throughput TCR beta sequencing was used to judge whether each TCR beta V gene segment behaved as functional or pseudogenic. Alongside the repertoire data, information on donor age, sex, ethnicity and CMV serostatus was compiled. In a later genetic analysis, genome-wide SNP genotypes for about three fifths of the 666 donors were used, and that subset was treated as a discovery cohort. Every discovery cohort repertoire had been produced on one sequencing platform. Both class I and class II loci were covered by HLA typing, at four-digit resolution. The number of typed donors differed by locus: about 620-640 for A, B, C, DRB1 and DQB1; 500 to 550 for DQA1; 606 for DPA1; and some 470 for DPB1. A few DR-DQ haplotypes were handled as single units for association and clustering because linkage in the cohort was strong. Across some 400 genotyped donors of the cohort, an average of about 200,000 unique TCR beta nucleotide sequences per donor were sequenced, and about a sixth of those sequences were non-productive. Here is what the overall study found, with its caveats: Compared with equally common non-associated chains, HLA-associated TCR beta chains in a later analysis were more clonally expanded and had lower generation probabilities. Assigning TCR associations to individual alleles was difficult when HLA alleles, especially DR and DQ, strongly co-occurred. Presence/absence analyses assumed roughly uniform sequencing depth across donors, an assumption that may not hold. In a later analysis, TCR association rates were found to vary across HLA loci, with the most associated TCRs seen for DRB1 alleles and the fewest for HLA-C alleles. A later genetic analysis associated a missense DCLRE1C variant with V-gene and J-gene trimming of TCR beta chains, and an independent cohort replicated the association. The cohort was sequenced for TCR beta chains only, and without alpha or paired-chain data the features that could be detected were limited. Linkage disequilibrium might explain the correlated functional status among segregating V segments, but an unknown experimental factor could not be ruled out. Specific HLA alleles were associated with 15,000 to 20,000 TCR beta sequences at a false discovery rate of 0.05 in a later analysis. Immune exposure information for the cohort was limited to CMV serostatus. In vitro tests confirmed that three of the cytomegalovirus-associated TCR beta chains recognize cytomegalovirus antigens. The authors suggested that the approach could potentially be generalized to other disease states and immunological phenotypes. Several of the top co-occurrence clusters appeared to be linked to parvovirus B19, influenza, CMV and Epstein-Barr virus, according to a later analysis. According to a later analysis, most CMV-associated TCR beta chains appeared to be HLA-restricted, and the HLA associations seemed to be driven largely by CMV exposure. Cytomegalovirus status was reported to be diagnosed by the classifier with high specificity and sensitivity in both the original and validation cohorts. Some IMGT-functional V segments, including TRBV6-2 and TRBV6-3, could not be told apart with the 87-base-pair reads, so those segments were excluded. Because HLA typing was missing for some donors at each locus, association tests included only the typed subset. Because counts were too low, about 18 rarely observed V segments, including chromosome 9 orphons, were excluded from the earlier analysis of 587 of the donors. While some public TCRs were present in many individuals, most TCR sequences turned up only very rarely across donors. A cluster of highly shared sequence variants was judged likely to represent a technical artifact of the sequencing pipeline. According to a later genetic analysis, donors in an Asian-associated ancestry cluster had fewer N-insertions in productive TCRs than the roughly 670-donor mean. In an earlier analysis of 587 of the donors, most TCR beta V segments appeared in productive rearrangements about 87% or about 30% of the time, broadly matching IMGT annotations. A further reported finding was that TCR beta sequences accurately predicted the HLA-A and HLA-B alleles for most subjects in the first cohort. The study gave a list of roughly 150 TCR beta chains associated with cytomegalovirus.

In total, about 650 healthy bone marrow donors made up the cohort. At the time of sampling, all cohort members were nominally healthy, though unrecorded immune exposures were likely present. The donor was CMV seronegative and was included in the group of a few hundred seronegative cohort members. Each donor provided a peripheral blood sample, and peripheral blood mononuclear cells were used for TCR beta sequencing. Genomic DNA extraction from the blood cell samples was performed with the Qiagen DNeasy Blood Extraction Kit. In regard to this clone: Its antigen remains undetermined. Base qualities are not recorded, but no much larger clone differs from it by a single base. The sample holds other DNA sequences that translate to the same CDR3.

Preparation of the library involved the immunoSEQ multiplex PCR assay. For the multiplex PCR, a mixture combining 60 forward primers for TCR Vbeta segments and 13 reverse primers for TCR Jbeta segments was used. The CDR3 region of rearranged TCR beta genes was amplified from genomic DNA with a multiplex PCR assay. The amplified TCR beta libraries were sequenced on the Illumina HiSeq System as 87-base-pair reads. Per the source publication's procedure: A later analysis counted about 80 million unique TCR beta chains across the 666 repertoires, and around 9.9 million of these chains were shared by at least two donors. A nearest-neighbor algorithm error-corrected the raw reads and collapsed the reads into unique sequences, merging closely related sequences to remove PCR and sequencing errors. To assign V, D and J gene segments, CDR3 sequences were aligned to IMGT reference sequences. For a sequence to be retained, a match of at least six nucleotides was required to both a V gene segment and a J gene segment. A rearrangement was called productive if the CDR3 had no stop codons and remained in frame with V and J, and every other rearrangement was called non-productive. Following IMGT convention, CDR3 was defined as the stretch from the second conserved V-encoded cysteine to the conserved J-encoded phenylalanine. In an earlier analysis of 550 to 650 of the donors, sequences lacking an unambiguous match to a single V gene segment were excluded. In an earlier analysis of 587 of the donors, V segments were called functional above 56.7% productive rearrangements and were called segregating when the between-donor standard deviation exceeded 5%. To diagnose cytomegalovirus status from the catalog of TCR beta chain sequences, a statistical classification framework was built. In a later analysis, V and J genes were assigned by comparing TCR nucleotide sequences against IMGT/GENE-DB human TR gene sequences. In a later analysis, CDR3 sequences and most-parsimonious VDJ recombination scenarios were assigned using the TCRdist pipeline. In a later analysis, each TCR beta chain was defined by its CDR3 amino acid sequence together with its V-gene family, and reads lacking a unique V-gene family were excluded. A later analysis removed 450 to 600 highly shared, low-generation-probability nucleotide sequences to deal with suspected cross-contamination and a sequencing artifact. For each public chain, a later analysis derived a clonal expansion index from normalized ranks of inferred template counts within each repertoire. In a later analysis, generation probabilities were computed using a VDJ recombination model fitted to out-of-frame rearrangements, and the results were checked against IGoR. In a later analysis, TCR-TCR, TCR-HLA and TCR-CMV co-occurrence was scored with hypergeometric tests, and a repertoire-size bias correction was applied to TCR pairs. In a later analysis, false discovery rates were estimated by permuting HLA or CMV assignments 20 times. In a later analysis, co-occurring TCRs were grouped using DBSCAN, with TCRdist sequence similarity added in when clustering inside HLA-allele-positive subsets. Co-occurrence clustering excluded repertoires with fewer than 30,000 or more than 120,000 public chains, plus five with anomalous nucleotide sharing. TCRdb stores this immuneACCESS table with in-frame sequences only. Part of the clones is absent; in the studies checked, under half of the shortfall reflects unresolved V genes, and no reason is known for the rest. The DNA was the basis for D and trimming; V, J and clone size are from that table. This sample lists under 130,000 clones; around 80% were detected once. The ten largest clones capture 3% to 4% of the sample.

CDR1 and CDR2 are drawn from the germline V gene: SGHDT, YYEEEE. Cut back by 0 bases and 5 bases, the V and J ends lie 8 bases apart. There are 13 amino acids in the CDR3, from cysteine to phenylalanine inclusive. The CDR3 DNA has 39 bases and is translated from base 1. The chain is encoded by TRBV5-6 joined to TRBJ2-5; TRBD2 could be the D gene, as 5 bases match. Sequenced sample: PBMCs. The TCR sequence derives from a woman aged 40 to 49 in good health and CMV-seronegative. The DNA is TGTGCCAGCAGCTTGGTCCCGGGGGAGACCCAGTACTTC. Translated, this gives CASSLVPGETQYF.